These 21 T cell receptor beta chains were sequenced from one sample in a study of regulatory T cells in long-lasting Graves disease. CDR3 regions were amplified by Arm-PCR using iRepertoire HTBI primers to build TCR beta libraries. TCRdb re-called the multiplex PCR reads with MiXCR, one entry per CDR3 protein. The sample contains 400,000 to 600,000 distinct CDR3 sequences, 20% to 25% of which appear only once. Documented time point: persistent/refractory GD, antithyroid drugs over 5 years with positive TRAb. The TCR library was made from RNA extracted from PBMCs. Specimen: peripheral blood mononuclear cells (PBMCs), collected when the disease was refractory, from a patient treated with antithyroid drugs. These receptors were collected from a female donor with Graves disease.

The chain carries TRBV7-2 and TRBJ2-6; D perhaps matches TRBD2 (5 bases). The ends were cut back, 5 bases at V and 2 bases at J, with 10 bases in the middle. The germline V gene encodes CDR1 SGHTA and CDR2 FQGNSA. The CDR3 extends over 15 amino acids. The CDR3 is CASSPGLAGANVLTF. In DNA, the CDR3 is TGTGCCAGCAGCCCAGGACTTGCTGGGGCCAACGTCCTGACTTTC.

This clonotype has ten or more counts. The chain has TRBV6-1 and TRBJ2-7, with TRBD1 identical over 8 bases. This CDR3 has 14 residues. The ends lost 6 bases at V and 2 bases at J; junction bases unmatched: 6. CDR1 is MNHNS and CDR2 is SASEGT in the germline V gene. The chain's CDR3 is CASRKPGQAYEQYF. CDR3 bases: TGTGCCAGCAGAAAACCGGGACAGGCCTACGAGCAGTACTTC.

V gene TRBV7-2 combines with J gene TRBJ2-1, with 7 bases identical to TRBD2. The CDR3 has 15 residues. Germline CDR1 and CDR2: SGHTA and FQGNSA. The trim removed 2 bases at V and 8 bases at J, leaving 9 bases unmatched. DNA of the CDR3: TGTGCCAGCAGCTTACACTGGTCGGGAGGCGATGAGCAGTTCTTC. It specifies CASSLHWSGGDEQFF.

This clonotype was counted between two and nine times. The chain uses TRBV18 and TRBJ2-5; D possibly corresponds to TRBD1 (6 bases). The CDR3 runs 15 residues. V was shortened by 3 bases and J by 2 bases, with 13 bases between the two germline ends. Looked up from germline, CDR1 is KGHSH and CDR2 is LQKENI. The CDR3 loop is CASSPLEGVQETQYF. DNA of the CDR3: TGTGCCAGCTCACCCCTCGAGGGGGTACAAGAGACCCAGTACTTC. Supplemented by reference TRBV18 and TRBJ2-5, the full variable domain reads NAGVMQNPRHLVRRRGQEARLRCSPMKGHSHVYWYRQLPEEGLKFMVYLQKENIIDESGMPKERFSAEFPKEGPSILRIQQVVRGDSAAYFCASSPLEGVQETQYFGPGTRLLVL.

This clonotype was seen a few times. V gene TRBV9 combines with J gene TRBJ2-2, with D maybe TRBD1 (6 bases). The V gene lost 2 bases and the J gene lost 4 bases, with 24 bases spanning the gap. Germline V gives CDR1 SGDLS, CDR2 YYNGEE. The length of the CDR3 is 19 residues. This CDR3 reads CASSVTGTNRQWGTGELFF. The CDR3 DNA reads TGTGCCAGCAGCGTTACCGGGACAAACAGGCAATGGGGCACCGGGGAGCTGTTTTTT.

This clonotype was counted a few times. The chain recombines TRBV11-3 with TRBJ2-1; 11 bases are a match to TRBD2. This CDR3 is 15 amino acids long. With 5 bases clipped from V and 6 bases from J, the junction kept 6 bases outside the gene matches. CDR1 and CDR2 (germline): SGHNT, YENEEA. The CDR3 nucleotides read TGTGCCAGCAGCCGTACTAGCGGGAGCCTCAATGAGCAGTTCTTC. It yields the protein CASSRTSGSLNEQFF.

This clonotype was recorded a few times. CDR3 residues: CASSEWGLNTEAFF. Written as DNA, the CDR3 is TGTGCCAGCAGCGAGTGGGGGCTGAACACTGAAGCTTTCTTT. The J gene is TRBJ1-1, the V gene TRBV6-1; D is possibly TRBD1 (6 bases). Germline V gene lookup returns CDR1 MNHNS and CDR2 SASEGT. There are 14 residues in the CDR3. V dropped 6 bases and J dropped 0 bases, with 11 bases sitting between them.

The chain links TRBV29-1 to TRBJ1-1, with 11 bases fitting TRBD1. This CDR3 region has 15 residues. After removal of 7 bases from V and 1 base from J, the junction contained 8 bases not matched to a gene. Germline CDR1 is SQVTM and CDR2 is ANQGSEA. The CDR3 spells CSAGTGGGWNTEAFF. CDR3 sequence (DNA): TGCAGCGCCGGGACAGGGGGGGGGTGGAACACTGAAGCTTTCTTT.

This clonotype has at least ten counts. This chain uses TRBV6-1 with TRBJ1-1; D remains unclear. CDR3 length equals 13 residues. The germline V and J ends were trimmed by 6 bases and 1 base, with 9 bases remaining between them. CDR1 MNHNS and CDR2 SASEGT come from the germline V gene. The DNA for the CDR3 is TGTGCCAGCAGCCACCACAAGAACACTGAAGCTTTCTTT. Protein sequence: CASSHHKNTEAFF.

This clonotype was picked up a small number of times. This chain links TRBV3-1 with TRBJ2-4, with D unclear. Germline V lookup: CDR1 LGHDT, CDR2 YNNKEL (reference sequence). V lost 4 bases, J lost 5 bases, and 15 bases lay in between. This CDR3 is built from 15 residues. CDR3 region: CASSLDRRSENIQYF. Here the CDR3 DNA reads TGTGCCAGCAGCCTCGACCGGCGGTCCGAAAACATTCAGTACTTC.

The CDR3 here is CASSYGTDYEQYF. The DNA for the CDR3 is TGCGCCAGCAGCTACGGGACAGACTACGAGCAGTACTTC. The genes are TRBV5-1 and TRBJ2-7; 7 nucleotides line up with TRBD1. The CDR3 has 13 residues. From germline, CDR1 is SGHRS and CDR2 YFSETQ. J was trimmed by 3 bases and V by 3 bases; bases with no gene match: 3. Using reference TRBV5-1 and TRBJ2-7 for the parts outside the CDR3, the full variable domain is KAGVTQTPRYLIKTRGQQVTLSCSPISGHRSVSWYQQTPGQGLQFLFEYFSETQRNKGNFPGRFSGRQFSNSRSEMNVSTLELGDSALYLCASSYGTDYEQYFGPGTRLTVT.

This clonotype has only a few counts. The genes are TRBV7-9 and TRBJ2-5; the D gene is possibly TRBD1 (5 bases). Trimming pared 5 bases from V and 1 base from J, leaving 11 bases between. The germline gives CDR1 SEHNR, CDR2 FQNEAQ (reference sequence). This CDR3 has 14 amino acids. DNA for the CDR3: TGTGCCAGCAGCGCAGACAGAACCCAAGAGACCCAGTACTTC. Amino acids: CASSADRTQETQYF. The full variable domain, with the rest looked up from reference TRBV7-9 and TRBJ2-5, is DTGVSQNPRHKITKRGQNVTFRCDPISEHNRLYWYRQTLGQGPEFLTYFQNEAQLEKSRLLSDRFSAERPKGSFSTLEIQRTEQGDSAMYLCASSADRTQETQYFGPGTRLLVL.

This clonotype was observed a few times. This chain links TRBV6-5 with TRBJ1-2; 7 nucleotides align to TRBD1. The CDR3 totals 16 residues. Germline CDR1 and CDR2: MNHEY and SVGAGI. V was clipped by 0 bases and J by 4 bases; unmatched bases: 8. DNA of the CDR3: TGTGCCAGCAGTTACTCTTCGGAGGGGGCGGTCTATGGCTACACCTTC. It translates to CASSYSSEGAVYGYTF.

In its sample, this clonotype was seen many times. The chain has TRBV24-1 and TRBJ2-5; 8 bases are shared with TRBD1. With 4 bases clipped from V and 3 bases from J, the junction kept 0 bases outside the gene matches. Looked up from germline, CDR1 is KGHDR and CDR2 is SFDVKD. The CDR3 is 13 residues long. The CDR3 DNA reads as TGTGCCACCAGTGAGACAGGGGAAGAGACCCAGTACTTC. Its translation: CATSETGEETQYF.

This clonotype appeared many times. V and J are TRBV28 and TRBJ1-1; no definite D call. Trimming left V 0 bases short and J 11 bases short, with 10 bases between. The CDR3 has 12 residues. The germline CDR1 and CDR2 sequences are MDHEN and SYDVKM. CDR3 region: CASSLWGPAAFF. CDR3 nucleotide sequence: TGTGCCAGCAGTTTATGGGGCCCTGCGGCTTTCTTT.

This clonotype was detected ten times or more. This sequence joins TRBV6-1 and TRBJ2-7, with D possibly matching TRBD1 (6 bases). Germline-derived CDR1 and CDR2 are MNHNS and SASEGT. Trimming stripped 6 bases from V and 1 base from J, with 7 bases between. The CDR3 is made up of 12 amino acids. CDR3 sequence reads: CASRGTSYEQYF. CDR3 nucleotides: TGTGCCAGCAGAGGGACATCCTACGAGCAGTACTTC.

In this sample, this clonotype turned up a few times. The chain's CDR3 is CATSRGTGTYEQYF. CDR3 DNA sequence: TGTGCCACCAGCAGAGGGACGGGGACCTACGAGCAGTACTTC. J is TRBJ2-7 and V is TRBV15, with D possibly TRBD2 on 5 matching bases. The CDR3 is made up of 14 amino acids. Per germline, CDR1 LNHNV and CDR2 YYDKDF (reference sequence). V was shortened by 1 base and J by 2 bases, with 9 bases between the two germline ends.

This clonotype was observed many times. The V and J genes are TRBV28 and TRBJ2-5; D possibly uses TRBD1 or TRBD2 (6 bases each). CDR1 is MDHEN and CDR2 is SYDVKM in the germline V gene. Trimming removed 5 bases at V and 5 bases at J, with 15 bases between. The CDR3 spans 14 residues. CDR3 loop: CASSPVGGGETQYF. Here the CDR3 DNA reads TGTGCCAGCAGTCCCGTAGGAGGGGGGGAGACCCAGTACTTC.

This clonotype was recorded many times. This chain links TRBV5-1 with TRBJ2-5; D is uncertain. The length of the CDR3 is 12 residues. Germline V gene sequence: CDR1 SGHRS, CDR2 YFSETQ. Trimming pared 5 bases from V and 3 bases from J, leaving 8 bases between. The CDR3: CASRGGEETQYF. CDR3 sequence (DNA): TGCGCCAGCAGGGGCGGAGAAGAGACCCAGTACTTC.

This clonotype was picked up many times. This chain connects TRBV6-9 to TRBJ1-6, with D possibly matching TRBD1 (6 bases). Germline loops: CDR1 MNHGY, CDR2 SVAAGI. Deletions cut 3 bases from V and 7 bases from J, with 19 bases between. The length of the CDR3 is 17 residues. The chain's CDR3 is CASSYWGAVGPNSPLHF. The CDR3 DNA sequence: TGTGCCAGCAGTTACTGGGGGGCGGTGGGGCCAAATTCACCCCTCCACTTT.

This clonotype was recorded many times. J is TRBJ2-2 and V is TRBV28, with TRBD2 as a possible D gene (5 bases). V lost 2 bases to trimming and J lost 0 bases, with 7 bases between them. Germline V gene data show CDR1 as MDHEN and CDR2 as SYDVKM. CDR3 size: 15 residues. CDR3 region: CASSLAGANTGELFF. The CDR3 DNA is TGTGCCAGCAGTTTAGCGGGCGCGAACACCGGGGAGCTGTTTTTT.